In this sample, the clone carrying this T cell receptor (beta chain) turned up a few times. Antigen: not known. From germline, CDR1 is MNHEY and CDR2 SVGEGT. The CDR3 is 15 residues long. The V end lost 2 bases, the J end lost 5 bases, and 15 bases lay between the germline ends. Once obtained from cultured CD4+ T cells, the DNA was sequenced using the Oncomine TCR Beta short-read assay. TCRdb reprocessed the PCR reads with MiXCR, giving one entry per CDR3 protein. The profile shows under 20,000 distinct CDR3 sequences, about 32% of them singletons. The data were obtained in a study of vaccination and CD4 T cells after COVID-19. About the study: Post-vaccine specimens were obtained a median about 73 days after dose two (range 14 to 241).

Noted treatment: roughly 10-day PBMC culture with coronavirus spike peptide pools or control peptides (ViraFEST assay). Sequenced: cultured CD4+ T cells from blood. The chain joins TRBV6-2 or TRBV6-3 to TRBJ1-1; D not resolved. The sequence was obtained from a human donor with COVID-19. The DNA for the CDR3 is TGTGCCAGCAGTTACGCGGCTAACAAAGGGACTGAAGCTTTCTTT. This sequence encodes CASSYAANKGTEAFF.